The following is a T cell receptor (beta chain) sequence with its context. Assay: immunoSEQ multiplex PCR; the TCRdb copy retains only in-frame clones and omits some. The sample has roughly 60,000 clones, about 93% seen once. This sample was included in a study of control samples from healthy donors and cancer patients. Specimen: blood. This receptor was obtained from a man aged 30 to 45 in good health.

CDR3 DNA: TGCGCCAGCAGCCAACCCGGGCAAGACTCTGGAAACACCATATATTTT. As protein: CASSQPGQDSGNTIYF. J is TRBJ1-3 and V is TRBV4-1; D is ambiguous. Germline loops: CDR1 MGHRA, CDR2 YSYEKL. V was cut by 2 bases and J by 0 bases, with 11 bases left in between. This CDR3 contains 16 residues.